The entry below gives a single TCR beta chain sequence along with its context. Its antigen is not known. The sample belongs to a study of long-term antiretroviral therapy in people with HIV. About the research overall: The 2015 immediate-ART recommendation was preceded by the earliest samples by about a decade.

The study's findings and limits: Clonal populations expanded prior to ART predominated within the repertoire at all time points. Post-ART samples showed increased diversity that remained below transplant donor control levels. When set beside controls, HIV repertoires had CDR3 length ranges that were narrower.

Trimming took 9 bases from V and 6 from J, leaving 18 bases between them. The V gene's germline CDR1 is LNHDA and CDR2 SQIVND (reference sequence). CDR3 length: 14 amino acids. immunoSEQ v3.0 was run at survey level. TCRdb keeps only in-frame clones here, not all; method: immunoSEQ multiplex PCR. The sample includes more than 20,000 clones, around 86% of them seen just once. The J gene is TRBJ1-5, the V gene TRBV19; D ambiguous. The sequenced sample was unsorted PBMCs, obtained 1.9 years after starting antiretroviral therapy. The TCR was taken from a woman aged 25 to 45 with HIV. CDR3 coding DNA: TGTGCCAGCCAACCCATAAACAGAGGTCAGCCCCAGCATTTT. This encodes CASQPINRGQPQHF.